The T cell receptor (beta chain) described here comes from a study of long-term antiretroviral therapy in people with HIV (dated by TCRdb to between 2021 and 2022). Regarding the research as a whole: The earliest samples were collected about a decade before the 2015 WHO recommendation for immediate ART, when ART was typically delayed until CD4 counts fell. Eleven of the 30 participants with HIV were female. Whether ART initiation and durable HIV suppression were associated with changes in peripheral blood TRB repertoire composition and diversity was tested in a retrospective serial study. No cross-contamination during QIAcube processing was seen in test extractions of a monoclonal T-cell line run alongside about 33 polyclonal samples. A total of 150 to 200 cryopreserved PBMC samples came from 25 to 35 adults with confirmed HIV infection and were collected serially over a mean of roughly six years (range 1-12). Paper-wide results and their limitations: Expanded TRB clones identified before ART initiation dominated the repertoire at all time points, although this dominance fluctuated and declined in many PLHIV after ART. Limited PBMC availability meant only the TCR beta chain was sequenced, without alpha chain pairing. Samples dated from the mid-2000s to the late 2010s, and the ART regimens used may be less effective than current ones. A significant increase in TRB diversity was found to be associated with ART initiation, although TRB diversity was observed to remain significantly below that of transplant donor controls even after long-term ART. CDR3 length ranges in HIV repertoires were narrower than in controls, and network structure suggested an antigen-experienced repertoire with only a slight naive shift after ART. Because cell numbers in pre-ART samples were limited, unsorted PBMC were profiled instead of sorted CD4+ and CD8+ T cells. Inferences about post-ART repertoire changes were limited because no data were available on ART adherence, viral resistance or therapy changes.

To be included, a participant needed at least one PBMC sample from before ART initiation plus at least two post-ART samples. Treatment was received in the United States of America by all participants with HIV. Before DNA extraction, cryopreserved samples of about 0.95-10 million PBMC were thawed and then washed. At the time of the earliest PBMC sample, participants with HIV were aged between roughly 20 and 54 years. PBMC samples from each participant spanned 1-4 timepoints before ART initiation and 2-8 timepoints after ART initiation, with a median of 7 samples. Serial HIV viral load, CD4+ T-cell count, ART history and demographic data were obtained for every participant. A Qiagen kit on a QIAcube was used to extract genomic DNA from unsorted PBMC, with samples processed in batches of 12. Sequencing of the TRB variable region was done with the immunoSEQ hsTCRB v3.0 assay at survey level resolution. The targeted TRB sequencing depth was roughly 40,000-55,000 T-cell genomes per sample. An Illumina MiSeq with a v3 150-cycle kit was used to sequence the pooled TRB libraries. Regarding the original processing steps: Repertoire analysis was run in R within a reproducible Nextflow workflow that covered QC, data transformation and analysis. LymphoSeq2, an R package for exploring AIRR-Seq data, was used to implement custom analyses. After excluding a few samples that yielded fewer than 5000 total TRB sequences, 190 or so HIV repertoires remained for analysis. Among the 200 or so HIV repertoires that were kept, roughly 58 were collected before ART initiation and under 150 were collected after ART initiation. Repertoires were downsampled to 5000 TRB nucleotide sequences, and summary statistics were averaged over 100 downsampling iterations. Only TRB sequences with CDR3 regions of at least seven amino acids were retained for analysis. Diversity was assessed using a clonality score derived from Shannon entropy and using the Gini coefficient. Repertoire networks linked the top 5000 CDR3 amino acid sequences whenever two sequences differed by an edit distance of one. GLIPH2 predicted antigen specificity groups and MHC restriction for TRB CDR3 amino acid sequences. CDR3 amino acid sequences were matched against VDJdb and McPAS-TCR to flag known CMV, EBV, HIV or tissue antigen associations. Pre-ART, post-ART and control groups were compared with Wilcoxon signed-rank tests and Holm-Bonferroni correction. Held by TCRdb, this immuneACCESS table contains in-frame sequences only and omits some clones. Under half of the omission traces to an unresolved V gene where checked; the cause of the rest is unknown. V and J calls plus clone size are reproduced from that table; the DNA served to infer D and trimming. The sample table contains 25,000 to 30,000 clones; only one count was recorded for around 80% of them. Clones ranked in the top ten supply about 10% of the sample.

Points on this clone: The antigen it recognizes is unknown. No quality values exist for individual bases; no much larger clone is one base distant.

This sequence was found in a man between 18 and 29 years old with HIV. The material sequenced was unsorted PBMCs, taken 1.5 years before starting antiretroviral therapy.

The CDR3 amino acid sequence is: CASSLQGAHYGYTF. The nucleotide sequence is TGTGCCAGCAGCTTGCAGGGGGCGCACTATGGCTACACCTTC. This chain is built from TRBV7-9 and TRBJ1-2; a stretch of 8 junction bases matches TRBD1. The CDR3 starts with the cysteine, ends with the phenylalanine, and has 14 residues. Only the CDR3 region is kept as DNA, spanning 42 bases read in frame from base 1. After removal of 3 bases from V and 3 bases from J, the junction retains 3 bases not matched to a gene. CDR1 is given as SEHNR and CDR2 as FQNEAQ, both from the germline V gene (reference sequence).